The entry below gives a single T cell receptor beta chain sequence along with its context. This entry comes from a study of human T cells and chemical hapten exposure. Regarding time point: patch test 2, 6 weeks after DPC sensitization. Sample treatment: therapeutic diphenylcyclopropenone sensitization with weekly scalp DPC. From germline, CDR1 is SGHRS and CDR2 YFSETQ. Between the trimmed V and J ends, which lost 1 base and 1 base, there was a span of 11 bases. There are 15 residues in the CDR3. Each CDR3 protein is one row after TCRdb ran MiXCR on the RACE reads. The table shows about 400,000 distinct CDR3 sequences, with about 6% occurring only once.

The specimen was whole blood, collected in connection with sensitization to the hapten diphenylcyclopropenone (DPC). The rearrangement joins TRBV5-1 to TRBJ2-5, with D unclear. The clonotype comes from a woman between 18 and 30 years old with alopecia areata. Some clones in this sample may be carry-over from other donors' samples. In DNA form, the CDR3 reads TGCGCCAGCAGCTTGCCCGTACCTGGCCAAGAGACCCAGTACTTC. Encoded protein: CASSLPVPGQETQYF. The whole variable domain, remainder taken from reference TRBV5-1 and TRBJ2-5, is KAGVTQTPRYLIKTRGQQVTLSCSPISGHRSVSWYQQTPGQGLQFLFEYFSETQRNKGNFPGRFSGRQFSNSRSEMNVSTLELGDSALYLCASSLPVPGQETQYFGPGTRLLVL.